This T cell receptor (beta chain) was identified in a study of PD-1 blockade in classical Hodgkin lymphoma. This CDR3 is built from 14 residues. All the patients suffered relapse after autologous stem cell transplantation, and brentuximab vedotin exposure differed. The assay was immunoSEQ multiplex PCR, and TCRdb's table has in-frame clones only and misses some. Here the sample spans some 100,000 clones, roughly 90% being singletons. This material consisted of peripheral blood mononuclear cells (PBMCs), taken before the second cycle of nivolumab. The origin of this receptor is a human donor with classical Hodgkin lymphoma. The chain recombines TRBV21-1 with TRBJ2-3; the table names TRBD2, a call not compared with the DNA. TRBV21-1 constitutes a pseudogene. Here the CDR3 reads CASSTRDFTDTQYF. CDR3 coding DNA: TGTGCCAGCAGCACCCGGGACTTCACAGATACGCAGTATTTT.